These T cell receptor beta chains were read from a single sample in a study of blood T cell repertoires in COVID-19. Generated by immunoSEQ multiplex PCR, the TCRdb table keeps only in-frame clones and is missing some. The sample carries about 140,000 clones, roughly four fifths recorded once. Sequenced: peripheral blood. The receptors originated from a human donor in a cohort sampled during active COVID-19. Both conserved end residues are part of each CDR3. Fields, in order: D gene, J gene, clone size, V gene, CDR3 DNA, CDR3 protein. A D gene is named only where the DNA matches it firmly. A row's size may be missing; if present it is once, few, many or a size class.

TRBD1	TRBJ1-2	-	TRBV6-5	TGTGCCAGCAGTTATCAGACAGGGGGAGGCGATGGCTACACCTTC	CASSYQTGGGDGYTF
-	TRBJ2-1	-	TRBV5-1	TGCGCCAGCGCAGGGGACGGGGCTTACAATGAGCAGTTCTTC	CASAGDGAYNEQFF
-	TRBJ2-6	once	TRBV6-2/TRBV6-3	TGTGCCAGCAGTCGGATACAGGGATCTGGGGCCAACGTCCTGACTTTC	CASSRIQGSGANVLTF
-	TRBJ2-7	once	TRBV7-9	TGTGCCAGCAGCCCACTCTCAGCATCAGGCGAGCAGTACTTC	CASSPLSASGEQYF
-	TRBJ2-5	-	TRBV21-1	TGTGCCAGCAGCAACCAACCTAGGACATGGACCCAGTACTTC	CASSNQPRTWTQYF
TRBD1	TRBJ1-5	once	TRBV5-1	TGCGCCAGCAGCTTGGCAGAGACAGGGGCGGGTCAGCCCCAGCATTTT	CASSLAETGAGQPQHF
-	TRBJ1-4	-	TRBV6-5	TGTGCCAGCAGCCCCACGGGGTCCAGAGGTGAAAAACTGTTTTTT	CASSPTGSRGEKLFF
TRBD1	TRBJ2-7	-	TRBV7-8	TGTGCCAGCAGCTTGGACAGGTACTACGAGCAGTACTTC	CASSLDRYYEQYF
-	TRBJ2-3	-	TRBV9	TGTGCCAGCAGCGTATTCGAGCTTACAGATACGCAGTATTTT	CASSVFELTDTQYF
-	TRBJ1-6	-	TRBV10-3	TGTGCCATCAGTGAGAGGGACATAAGGGATTCACCCCTCCACTTT	CAISERDIRDSPLHF
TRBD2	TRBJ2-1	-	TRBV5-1	TGCGCCAGCTCCGGGACTAGCGGGTGGGGATCCCACAATGAGCAGTTCTTC	CASSGTSGWGSHNEQFF
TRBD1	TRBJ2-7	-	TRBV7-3	TGTGCCAGCAGCTTATCCGGGACAGGGGCGAGCTACGAGCAGTACTTC	CASSLSGTGASYEQYF
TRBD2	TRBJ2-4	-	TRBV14	TGTGCCAGCAGCCAAAGCGGGAGGAAAGGGAGCCAAAACATTCAGTACTTC	CASSQSGRKGSQNIQYF
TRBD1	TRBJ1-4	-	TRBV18	TGTGCCAGCTCACTACAGGGGGCAGGTGAAAAACTGTTTTTT	CASSLQGAGEKLFF
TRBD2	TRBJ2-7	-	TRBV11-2	TGTGCCAGCAGCTTAGTCGGAGCGGGAGGGCCATCCTACGAGCAGTACTTC	CASSLVGAGGPSYEQYF
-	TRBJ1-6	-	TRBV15	TGTGCCACCAGCAGAGAGGTCCAGGGGAGAAGTAATTCACCCCTCCACTTT	CATSREVQGRSNSPLHF
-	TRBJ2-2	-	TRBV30	TGTGCCTGGAGTTCAGGGGTAGGGTTGGGGAGTGTCGGGGAGCTGTTTTTT	CAWSSGVGLGSVGELFF
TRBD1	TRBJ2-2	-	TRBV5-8	TGTGCCAGCAGCTTGTCGGGTCTGGACAGGGGGCTAGAGGAGCTGTTTTTT	CASSLSGLDRGLEELFF
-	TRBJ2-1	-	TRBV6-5	TGTGCCAGCAACCGGGGGTCGAACAATGAGCAGTTCTTC	CASNRGSNNEQFF
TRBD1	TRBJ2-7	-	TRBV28	TGTGCCAGCAGTTTAGCGGGGACAGGGTCCTACGAGCAGTACTTC	CASSLAGTGSYEQYF